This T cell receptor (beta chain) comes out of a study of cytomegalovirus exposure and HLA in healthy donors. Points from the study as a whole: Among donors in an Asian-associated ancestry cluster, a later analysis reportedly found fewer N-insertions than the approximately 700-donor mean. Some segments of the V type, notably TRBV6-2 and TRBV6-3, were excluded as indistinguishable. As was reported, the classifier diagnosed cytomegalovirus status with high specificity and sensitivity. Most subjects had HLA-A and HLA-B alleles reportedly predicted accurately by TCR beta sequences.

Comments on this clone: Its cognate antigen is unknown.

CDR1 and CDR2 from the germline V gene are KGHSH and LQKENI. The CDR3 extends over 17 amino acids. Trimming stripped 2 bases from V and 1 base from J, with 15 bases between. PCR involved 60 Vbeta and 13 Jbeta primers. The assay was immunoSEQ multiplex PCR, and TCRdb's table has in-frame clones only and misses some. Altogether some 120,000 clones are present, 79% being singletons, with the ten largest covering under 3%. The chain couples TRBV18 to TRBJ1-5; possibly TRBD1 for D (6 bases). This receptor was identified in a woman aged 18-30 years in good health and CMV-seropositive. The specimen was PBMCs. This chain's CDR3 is CASSPFTGSGSNQPQHF. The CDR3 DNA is TGTGCCAGCTCACCATTTACAGGGAGTGGGAGCAATCAGCCCCAGCATTTT.